The 15 T cell receptor beta chains listed next were all sequenced from one sample in a study of T cells in Graves' hyperthyroidism and ophthalmopathy. Researchers amplified the TCR beta CDR3 regions from RNA transcripts. TCR CDR3 regions were first amplified by RT-PCR with HTBI primers. One entry per CDR3 protein results from TCRdb running MiXCR on the multiplex PCR reads. The sample shows around 440,000 distinct CDR3 sequences, about a sixth of them seen only once. Sample: blood. The receptors were gathered from a woman aged 18-29 years with Graves' hyperthyroidism.

The chain links TRBV20-1 to TRBJ2-3; D is ambiguous. CDR1 and CDR2 from the germline V gene are DFQATT and SNEGSKA (reference sequence). The CDR3 is made up of 13 amino acids. The V end was cut by 4 bases, the J end by 2 bases, with 10 bases between. CDR3 in DNA: TGCAGTGCTAAGAGTCTCTTCACAGATACGCAGTATTTT. This translates into CSAKSLFTDTQYF.

This chain joins TRBV10-3 and TRBJ1-6; D uncertain. The CDR3 is 12 amino acids. From germline, CDR1 is ENHRY and CDR2 SYGVKD. V was pared by 6 bases and J by 7 bases, with 7 bases between. This chain's CDR3 is CAISRPNSPLHF. The CDR3 region has the DNA TGTGCCATCAGCCGACCCAATTCACCCCTCCACTTT.

This clonotype was seen many times. The J gene is TRBJ2-7, the V gene TRBV13; 7 bases are shared with TRBD1. Trimming removed 5 bases from V and 3 bases from J; junction bases left unmatched: 7. Germline CDR1 reads PRHDT; CDR2 reads FYEKMQ (reference sequence). This CDR3 region has 14 residues. In DNA form, the CDR3 reads TGTGCCAGCAGCCCGTCGGACAGGATCTACGAGCAGTACTTC. Translation: CASSPSDRIYEQYF.

This clonotype has at least ten counts. V is TRBV7-2 and J is TRBJ2-7; D remains ambiguous. V lost 5 bases and J lost 4, with 18 bases in between. Per germline, CDR1 SGHTA and CDR2 FQGNSA. The CDR3 spans 15 residues. The CDR3 nucleotides read TGTGCCAGCAGCCAAGGCGTCAACGGCCGATACGAGCAGTACTTC. It encodes CASSQGVNGRYEQYF.

This clonotype was observed a handful of times. This chain links TRBV19 with TRBJ2-2, with 7 nucleotides matching TRBD2. CDR1 is LNHDA, CDR2 SQIVND, per germline (reference sequence). The V segment lost 7 bases and the J segment 4 bases; nucleotides outside the gene matches: 9. The CDR3 totals 15 residues. The CDR3 DNA is TGTGCCAGTATGGAGGCGCGGGAGTTCACCGGGGAGCTGTTTTTT. Amino acids: CASMEAREFTGELFF.

This clonotype was observed many times. This chain joins TRBV2 and TRBJ2-1; TRBD2 matches at 11 bases. The CDR3 is 16 amino acids. The ends lost 8 bases at V and 6 bases at J; junction bases unmatched: 12. Germline CDR1 is SNHLY and CDR2 is FYNNEI. DNA for the CDR3: TGTGCCAGCCGCGATTTCATAGCGGGAGGGAGCAATGAGCAGTTCTTC. This translates into CASRDFIAGGSNEQFF.

This clonotype was observed many times. This chain connects TRBV5-1 to TRBJ1-1, with a possible D match to TRBD1 (6 bases). Trimming removed 0 bases from V and 8 bases from J, with 11 bases in between. The CDR3 runs 13 residues. The germline V gene has CDR1 SGHRS and CDR2 YFSETQ. The CDR3 DNA is TGCGCCAGCAGCTTGGTCCCGGGGGCAGAAGCTTTCTTT. Translated: CASSLVPGAEAFF.

This clonotype was seen ten or more times. This chain uses TRBV6-2 or TRBV6-3 with TRBJ1-1, with D maybe TRBD1 (5 bases). Trimming stripped 6 bases from V and 0 bases from J, with 14 bases between. Germline CDR1 reads MNHEY; CDR2 reads SVGEGT. The CDR3 has 15 amino acids. The CDR3 DNA reads TGTGCCAGCAGGCTTGGAGGGGCGCTGAACACTGAAGCTTTCTTT. Its protein is CASRLGGALNTEAFF.

This clonotype was seen at least ten times. V usage is TRBV11-3 and J usage is TRBJ2-1, with TRBD2 matching over 7 bases. This CDR3 has 13 residues. V lost 4 bases, J lost 11 bases, and 8 bases stayed unmatched. Germline assignment: CDR1 SGHNT and CDR2 YENEEA. CDR3 sequence: CASSSYIGTKQFF. In DNA, the CDR3 is TGTGCCAGCAGCTCTTATATCGGGACTAAGCAGTTCTTC.

This clonotype was picked up a small number of times. The chain has TRBV5-8 and TRBJ2-1; D gene unclear. This CDR3 spans 11 amino acids. V was clipped by 5 bases and J by 7 bases, with 7 bases between them. Germline-derived CDR1 and CDR2 are SGHTS and YDEGEE. The CDR3 here is CASSITNEQFF. DNA of the CDR3: TGTGCCAGCAGTATCACGAATGAGCAGTTCTTC.

A few counts support this clonotype. A much larger clone sits a single nucleotide away, making a read error possible. This chain connects TRBV6-2 or TRBV6-3 to TRBJ1-1, with D unresolved. CDR1 MNHEY and CDR2 SVGEGT come from the germline V gene. Deletions cut 0 bases from V and 4 bases from J, with 12 bases between. The CDR3 runs 15 residues. CDR3 sequence (DNA): TGTGCCAGCAGTTACTCATGGGATGGGAGCACTGAAGCTTTCTTT. Residues: CASSYSWDGSTEAFF.

This clonotype was counted only a few times. V usage is TRBV6-1 and J usage is TRBJ1-1; a possible D gene is TRBD1 (5 bases). The germline V and J ends were trimmed by 6 bases and 0 bases, with 14 bases remaining between them. CDR1 and CDR2 (germline): MNHNS, SASEGT. This CDR3 spans 15 amino acids. The CDR3 DNA follows: TGTGCCAGCAGCCCTGGACAACAGGTGAACACTGAAGCTTTCTTT. Its translation: CASSPGQQVNTEAFF.

This clonotype was observed once. The genes are TRBV7-8 and TRBJ1-3; possibly TRBD1 for D (5 bases). Germline CDR1 SGHVS, CDR2 FQNEAQ. CDR3 length: 19 residues. V was clipped by 3 bases and J by 2 bases, with 23 bases between them. For the CDR3, the DNA is TGTGCCAGCAGCTTCCCACGGGGCGCGGGCCTAACTCCTGGAAACACCATATATTTT. This encodes CASSFPRGAGLTPGNTIYF. The complete variable domain, with remaining parts taken from reference TRBV7-8 and TRBJ1-3, reads GAGVSQSPRYKVAKRGQDVALRCDPISGHVSLFWYQQALGQGPEFLTYFQNEAQLDKSGLPSDRFFAERPEGSVSTLKIQRTQQEDSAVYLCASSFPRGAGLTPGNTIYFGEGSWLTVV.

For this clonotype: This may arise from a read error, as a much more abundant clone is one base away. The genes are TRBV6-2 or TRBV6-3 and TRBJ1-1; possibly TRBD1 for D (5 bases). V gave up 3 bases and J gave up 1 base, with 6 bases separating them. Germline V CDR1 and CDR2: MNHEY, SVGEGT. CDR3 length: 13 residues. The CDR3 loop is CASSYQGNTEAFF. The DNA of the CDR3 is TGTGCCAGCAGTTATCAGGGGAACACTGAAGCTTTCTTT.

This clonotype was recorded many times. This chain uses TRBV6-6 with TRBJ2-7; 12 nucleotides align to TRBD2. Trimming at V came to 1 base and at J to 6 bases, leaving 7 bases not matched to a gene. Germline lookup yields CDR1 MNHNY and CDR2 SVGAGI (reference sequence). The CDR3 is 16 residues long. This CDR3 reads CASSYFPGLAGREQYF. The CDR3 nucleotides read TGTGCCAGCAGTTACTTCCCGGGACTAGCGGGCCGCGAGCAGTACTTC.